The present T cell receptor beta chain was sequenced within a study of control samples from healthy donors and cancer patients. Trimming shortened V by 3 bases and J by 0 bases, and 11 bases separated the two germline ends. The CDR3 loop spans 15 amino acids. Germline CDR1 is DFQATT and CDR2 is SNEGSKA (reference sequence). Sequencing was performed with immunoSEQ multiplex PCR; in TCRdb, only in-frame clones are kept and a portion is missing. This sample carries about 54,000 clones, around 95% of them seen once, and the ten largest clones take about 1.9%. In its sample, this clone was seen a few times.

The sequenced sample was blood. The origin of this receptor is a woman in her thirties in good health. The V gene is TRBV20-1, the J gene TRBJ1-4; no clear D gene. Here the CDR3 DNA reads TGCAGTGCTAGTGTAGATTCAGCAACTAATGAAAAACTGTTTTTT. Translating gives CSASVDSATNEKLFF.